The 8 T cell receptor beta chains in this list originate from one sample, sequenced in a study of pediatric ulcerative colitis. Profiling relied on immunoSEQ multiplex PCR, and the TCRdb table lists in-frame clones only, not all of them. The table records over 30,000 clones, around 80% of them present only once. Rectal tissue came from one to two pinch biopsies taken at colonoscopy. The sequenced sample was gut tissue. Receptors originate from a boy younger than 18 with mild ulcerative colitis.

The gene calls are TRBV15 and TRBJ1-6; D perhaps matches TRBD1 (5 bases). V was cut by 0 bases and J by 9 bases, with 9 bases left in between. Germline V lookup: CDR1 LNHNV, CDR2 YYDKDF (reference sequence). The CDR3 consists of 14 residues. The CDR3 reads CATSRDRELSPLHF. The CDR3 DNA sequence: TGTGCCACCAGCAGAGACAGGGAACTTTCACCCCTCCACTTT. Looking up the rest from reference TRBV15 and TRBJ1-6 gives the full variable domain: DAMVIQNPRYQVTQFGKPVTLSCSQTLNHNVMYWYQQKSSQAPKLLFHYYDKDFNNEADTPDNFQSRRPNTSFCFLDIRSPGLGDTAMYLCATSRDRELSPLHFGNGTRLTVT.

The chain couples TRBV6-5 to TRBJ2-7; D is possibly TRBD1 (6 bases). The CDR3 covers 15 residues. Germline loops: CDR1 MNHEY, CDR2 SVGAGI. V lost 2 bases, J lost 1 base, and 12 bases lay in between. The CDR3 spells CASSYAHDRSYEQYF. The CDR3 nucleotides read TGTGCCAGCAGTTACGCTCACGACAGGTCCTACGAGCAGTACTTC.

The chain carries TRBV15 and TRBJ2-2; the D gene is possibly TRBD1 (5 bases). Germline V gene lookup returns CDR1 LNHNV and CDR2 YYDKDF (reference sequence). Deletions cut 6 bases from V and 6 bases from J, with 17 bases between. CDR3 length: 15 residues. Here the CDR3 reads CATSPQGLRPGELFF. The CDR3 DNA sequence: TGTGCCACCAGTCCCCAGGGCCTTAGGCCCGGGGAGCTGTTTTTT.

The chain combines TRBV5-4 with TRBJ1-1, with D perhaps TRBD1 (6 bases). The V end lost 2 bases, the J end lost 4 bases, and 15 bases lay between the germline ends. The CDR3 has 15 amino acids. CDR1 SGHNT and CDR2 YYREEE come from the germline V gene (reference sequence). The CDR3 bases are TGTGCCAGCAGCTTCGGTTTAAGAGGGGGCACTGAAGCTTTCTTT. As protein: CASSFGLRGGTEAFF.

The genes are TRBV5-6 and TRBJ2-5; D ambiguous. The CDR3 is 11 residues long. Germline V CDR1 and CDR2: SGHDT, YYEEEE. V was clipped by 7 bases and J by 1 base, with 5 bases between them. CDR3 region: CASGSQETQYF. DNA for the CDR3: TGTGCCAGCGGAAGCCAAGAGACCCAGTACTTC.

This sequence joins TRBV28 and TRBJ1-1; D uncertain. V lost 9 bases and J lost 2, with 10 bases in between. The CDR3 length is 12 residues. Germline CDR1 and CDR2: MDHEN and SYDVKM. The CDR3 region is CASRLGNTEAFF. In DNA, the CDR3 is TGTGCCAGTCGTTTGGGAAACACTGAAGCTTTCTTT.

The chain couples TRBV19 to TRBJ1-1; weak D call: TRBD1 (5 bases). V was cut by 4 bases and J by 0 bases, with 12 bases left in between. The CDR3 is 15 residues long. CDR1 LNHDA and CDR2 SQIVND come from the germline V gene (reference sequence). CDR3 bases: TGTGCCAGTAGTACTCTCGGGACGGTGAACACTGAAGCTTTCTTT. This encodes CASSTLGTVNTEAFF.

V is TRBV30 and J is TRBJ2-1; 12 nucleotides agree with TRBD2. The germline gives CDR1 GTSNPN, CDR2 SVGIG (reference sequence). This CDR3 has 19 amino acids. The CDR3 loop reads CANGNSLAGGPRRYNEQFF. For the CDR3, the DNA is TGTGCAAATGGAAATAGCCTAGCGGGGGGGCCTCGGAGGTACAATGAGCAGTTCTTC.